This is a list of T cell receptor beta chains from one sample in a study of control samples from healthy donors and cancer patients. Assay: immunoSEQ multiplex PCR; the TCRdb copy retains only in-frame clones and omits some. The sample yields about 130,000 clones, around 94% seen once. The sequencing input was PBMCs. The receptor source for this set is a man in his 60s with colorectal cancer. The CDR3 runs from the conserved cysteine through the conserved F or W. Each record gives: D gene, J gene, V gene, clone size, CDR3 protein, CDR3 DNA. The D gene is left open where the match is weak. Size values are once, few and many counts, or a class for expanded clones, and some rows have none.

NA TRBJ1-5 TRBV28 once CASGGFGNQPQHF TGTGCCAGCGGAGGGTTTGGGAATCAGCCCCAGCATTTT
NA TRBJ1-6 TRBV6-4 NA CASIVGGSNSPLHF TGTGCCAGCATTGTTGGGGGTTCAAATTCACCCCTCCACTTT
NA TRBJ2-5 TRBV6-5 NA CASSYSSGGWETQYF TGTGCCAGCAGTTACTCTTCGGGGGGCTGGGAGACCCAGTACTTC
TRBD1 TRBJ1-2 TRBV23-1 NA CASSGGQGEDGYTF TGCGCCAGCAGTGGAGGACAGGGGGAGGATGGCTACACCTTC
NA TRBJ1-2 TRBV10-3 NA CAISEGRANYGYTF TGTGCCATCAGTGAGGGAAGAGCTAACTATGGCTACACCTTC
TRBD2 TRBJ2-2 TRBV19 NA CASKSGEVTGELFF TGTGCCAGCAAAAGCGGGGAGGTAACCGGGGAGCTGTTTTTT
TRBD1 TRBJ1-1 TRBV11-2 NA CASSPSRDRVEAFF TGTGCCAGCAGCCCGTCCCGGGACAGGGTTGAAGCTTTCTTT
NA TRBJ2-1 TRBV3-1/TRBV3-2 NA CASSQERGAATYNEQFF TGTGCCAGCAGCCAAGAAAGGGGAGCGGCAACCTACAATGAGCAGTTCTTC
NA TRBJ1-2 TRBV7-9 NA CASSSGTYGYTF TGTGCCAGCAGCTCAGGGACCTATGGCTACACCTTC
NA TRBJ1-6 TRBV19 once CASRREYNSPLHF TGTGCCAGTAGGAGGGAATATAATTCACCCCTCCACTTT
TRBD1 TRBJ2-1 TRBV28 NA CASSLSGQGHNEQFF TGTGCCAGCAGTTTATCCGGACAGGGACACAATGAGCAGTTCTTC
NA TRBJ1-3 TRBV6-1 NA CASSEWDARNTIYF TGTGCCAGCAGTGAATGGGACGCGAGAAACACCATATATTTT
NA TRBJ1-4 TRBV5-1 NA CASSLSTVNEKLFF TGCGCCAGCAGCTTGTCTACAGTCAATGAAAAACTGTTTTTT
TRBD1 TRBJ1-5 TRBV10-3 NA CAISESNRGGQPQHF TGTGCCATCAGTGAGTCGAACAGGGGTGGTCAGCCCCAGCATTTT
NA TRBJ2-3 TRBV5-1 NA CASSLGQEKDTQYF TGCGCCAGCAGCTTGGGACAGGAGAAAGATACGCAGTATTTT
NA TRBJ2-1 TRBV6-5 NA CASRGLLSSYNEQFF TGTGCCAGCAGGGGACTCTTAAGCTCCTACAATGAGCAGTTCTTC
NA TRBJ2-7 TRBV9 NA CASSVAGSSPYEQYF TGTGCCAGCAGCGTAGCCGGATCAAGCCCCTACGAGCAGTACTTC
NA TRBJ2-3 TRBV14 NA CASSQEGSSTDTQYF TGTGCCAGCAGCCAAGAGGGGAGTAGCACAGATACGCAGTATTTT
TRBD1 TRBJ1-3 TRBV15 NA CATSEGARGNTIYF TGTGCCACCAGCGAGGGGGCGAGGGGAAACACCATATATTTT
NA TRBJ2-1 TRBV5-6 NA CASSLAAAAGGNEQFF TGTGCCAGCAGCTTGGCGGCGGCGGCTGGGGGCAATGAGCAGTTCTTC
NA TRBJ1-5 TRBV29-1 once CSVIEGTNQPQHF TGCAGCGTTATAGAGGGGACGAATCAGCCCCAGCATTTT
TRBD1 TRBJ1-5 TRBV6-6 few CASSLGTGGLYSNQPQHF TGTGCCAGCAGTCTCGGGACAGGGGGCCTCTATAGCAATCAGCCCCAGCATTTT
NA TRBJ1-5 TRBV23-1 NA CASSQSWRTDLRDSNQPQHF TGCGCCAGCAGTCAATCTTGGCGGACCGACTTGAGGGATAGCAATCAGCCCCAGCATTTT
TRBD1 TRBJ2-7 TRBV6-2/TRBV6-3 NA CASSRQGFEQYF TGTGCCAGCAGCAGACAGGGATTCGAGCAGTACTTC
NA TRBJ2-6 TRBV6-4 NA CASSAQAGANVLTF TGTGCCAGCAGTGCCCAGGCTGGGGCCAACGTCCTGACTTTC
NA TRBJ1-1 TRBV24-1 NA CATSDGTLNTEAFF TGTGCCACCAGTGACGGGACCCTCAACACTGAAGCTTTCTTT
NA TRBJ2-3 TRBV9 once CASSVDGSGTRTQYF TGTGCCAGCAGCGTAGATGGCAGTGGCACACGTACGCAGTATTTT
NA TRBJ2-1 TRBV7-9 NA CASTHQTGSSYNEQFF TGTGCCAGCACCCACCAGACGGGGAGCTCCTACAATGAGCAGTTCTTC
NA TRBJ2-3 TRBV24-1 NA CATSDLGTTTDTQYF TGTGCCACCAGTGATTTGGGGACGACCACAGATACGCAGTATTTT
NA TRBJ1-4 TRBV27 NA CASQSGKRGEKLFF TGTGCCAGCCAAAGCGGCAAGAGGGGTGAAAAACTGTTTTTT
TRBD1 TRBJ2-5 TRBV7-9 NA CASSQGAGETQYF TGTGCCAGCTCTCAGGGGGCGGGGGAGACCCAGTACTTC